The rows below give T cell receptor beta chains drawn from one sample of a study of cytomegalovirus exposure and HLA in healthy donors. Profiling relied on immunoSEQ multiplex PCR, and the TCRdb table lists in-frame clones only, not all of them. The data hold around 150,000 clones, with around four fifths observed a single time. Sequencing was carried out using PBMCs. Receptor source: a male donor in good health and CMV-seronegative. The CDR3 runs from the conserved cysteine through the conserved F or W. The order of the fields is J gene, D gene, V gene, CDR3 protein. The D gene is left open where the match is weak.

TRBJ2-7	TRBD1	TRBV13	CASSPRQGLEQYF
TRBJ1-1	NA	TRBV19	CASSIRGKGGMTEAFF
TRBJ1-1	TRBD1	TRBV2	CAENRDRGVAFF
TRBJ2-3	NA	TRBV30	CAWSSTSGADTQYF
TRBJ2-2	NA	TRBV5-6	CASSPAGANTGELFF
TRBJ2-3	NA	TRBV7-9	CASSPDRLPDTQYF
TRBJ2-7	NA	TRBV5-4	CASSLERSYEQYF
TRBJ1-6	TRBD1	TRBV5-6	CASSLRGGNRGSPLHF
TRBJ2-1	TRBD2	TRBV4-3	CASSQEPSGSYNEQFF
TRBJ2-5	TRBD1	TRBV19	CASSIGQGRETQYF
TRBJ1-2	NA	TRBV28	CASSAPAVTNCGYTF
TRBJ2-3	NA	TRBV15	CATSRDRGDTQYF
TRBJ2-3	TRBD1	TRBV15	CATSRVPGTGGDTQYF
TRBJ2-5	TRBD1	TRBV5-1	CASSDDRGLGVETQYF
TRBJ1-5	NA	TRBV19	CASSIAGRGGNQPQHF
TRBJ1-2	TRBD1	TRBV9	CASSELGGQGVYGYTF
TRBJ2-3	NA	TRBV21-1	CASSKRWEGLGDTQYF
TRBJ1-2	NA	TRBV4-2	CASSQDRGTNYGYTF
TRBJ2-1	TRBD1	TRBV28	CASSLWEGTGGYYNEQFF
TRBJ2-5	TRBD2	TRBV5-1	CASNIGTSGGKETQYF
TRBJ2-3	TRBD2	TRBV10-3	CAISERKGLAGGLDTQYF
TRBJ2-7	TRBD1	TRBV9	CASSVGDSSYEQYF
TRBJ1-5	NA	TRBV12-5	CASGLSGGGQPQHF
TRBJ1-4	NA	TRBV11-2	CASSPQFATNEKLFF
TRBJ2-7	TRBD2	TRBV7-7	CASSPRRLAGGVPVEQYF
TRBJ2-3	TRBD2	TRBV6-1	CASSDRGGRESDTQYF
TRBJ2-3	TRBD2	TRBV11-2	CASNPNRTGGGGNTQYF
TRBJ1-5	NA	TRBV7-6	CASSQDTRYSNQPQHF
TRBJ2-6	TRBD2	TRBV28	CASSQRGDYSGANVLTF
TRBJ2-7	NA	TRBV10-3	CAISEPADTAYEQYF
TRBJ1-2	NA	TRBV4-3	CASSQLQGDYGYTF
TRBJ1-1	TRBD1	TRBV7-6	CASSPRQGWNTEAFF
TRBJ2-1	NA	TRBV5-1	CASSLDGSIRNEQFF
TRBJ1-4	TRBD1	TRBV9	CASSPRDRANEKLFF
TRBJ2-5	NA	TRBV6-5	CASSGTRASSGEQYF
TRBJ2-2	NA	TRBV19	CASSISGDTGELFF
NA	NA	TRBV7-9	CASSLGGVSSLSYEQYF